A selection of T cell receptor beta chains follows, all from one sample in a study of identical twins. In TCRdb, the 5' RACE reads were re-called with MiXCR into one record per CDR3 protein. In the table there are about 660,000 distinct CDR3 sequences, approximately 9% of which are singletons. This sample also belongs to another study, concerning yellow fever vaccine responses in identical twins.

The sample taken for sequencing was PBMCs. Receptors were obtained from a woman under 30 in good health. CDR3s include the opening cysteine and the closing phenylalanine or tryptophan. A D gene is named only where the DNA matches it firmly. The listing skips clone size in some rows; elsewhere it reads once, few, many or a size class.

j_call: TRBJ2-7
d_call: NA
v_call: TRBV5-5
clone_size: NA
cdr3_aa: CASTAQGHEQYF
cdr3_nt: TGTGCCAGCACCGCACAGGGCCACGAGCAGTACTTC

j_call: TRBJ1-2
d_call: NA
v_call: TRBV9
clone_size: NA
cdr3_aa: CASSVDGRAGYTF
cdr3_nt: TGTGCCAGCAGCGTAGATGGCAGGGCAGGCTACACCTTC

j_call: TRBJ2-3
d_call: TRBD1
v_call: TRBV5-5
clone_size: few
cdr3_aa: CASSYMGTAADTQYF
cdr3_nt: TGTGCCAGCAGCTACATGGGGACAGCAGCAGATACGCAGTATTTT

j_call: TRBJ2-2
d_call: NA
v_call: TRBV6-4
clone_size: many
cdr3_aa: CASSDRRADTGELFF
cdr3_nt: TGTGCCAGCAGTGACAGGCGAGCAGACACCGGGGAGCTGTTTTTT

j_call: TRBJ2-7
d_call: NA
v_call: TRBV7-2
clone_size: many
cdr3_aa: CASSLGYTYEQYF
cdr3_nt: TGTGCCAGCAGCTTAGGCTATACCTACGAGCAGTACTTC

j_call: TRBJ2-7
d_call: NA
v_call: TRBV28
clone_size: NA
cdr3_aa: CASSPILASDVRYEQYF
cdr3_nt: TGTGCCAGCAGCCCGATCCTCGCTAGCGATGTAAGATACGAGCAGTACTTC

j_call: TRBJ2-1
d_call: NA
v_call: TRBV7-2
clone_size: many
cdr3_aa: CASSSGTEQFF
cdr3_nt: TGTGCCAGCAGCTCCGGGACAGAGCAGTTCTTC

j_call: TRBJ1-3
d_call: NA
v_call: TRBV20-1
clone_size: few
cdr3_aa: CSARDGLDSLNTIYF
cdr3_nt: TGCAGTGCTAGAGATGGCTTGGACAGTCTAAACACCATATATTTT

j_call: TRBJ2-1
d_call: NA
v_call: TRBV19
clone_size: NA
cdr3_aa: CASSVLVGWLNEQFF
cdr3_nt: TGTGCCAGTAGTGTTCTAGTGGGGTGGCTCAATGAGCAGTTCTTC

j_call: TRBJ2-1
d_call: TRBD1
v_call: TRBV9
clone_size: NA
cdr3_aa: CASSITDDRGHEQFF
cdr3_nt: TGTGCCAGCAGCATTACAGACGACAGGGGGCATGAGCAGTTCTTC

j_call: TRBJ2-1
d_call: NA
v_call: TRBV12-3/TRBV12-4
clone_size: many
cdr3_aa: CASSRQINNEQFF
cdr3_nt: TGTGCCAGCAGCCGCCAAATTAACAATGAGCAGTTCTTC

j_call: TRBJ2-1
d_call: TRBD1
v_call: TRBV6-1
clone_size: few
cdr3_aa: CASRKGQGYNEQFF
cdr3_nt: TGTGCCAGCAGAAAGGGACAGGGCTACAATGAGCAGTTCTTC

j_call: TRBJ2-3
d_call: NA
v_call: TRBV20-1
clone_size: many
cdr3_aa: CSAPPHLRGSTDTQYF
cdr3_nt: TGCAGTGCACCCCCCCATTTGAGGGGTAGCACAGATACGCAGTATTTT

j_call: TRBJ2-5
d_call: NA
v_call: TRBV5-6
clone_size: few
cdr3_aa: CASSLAGQEETQYF
cdr3_nt: TGTGCCAGCAGCTTAGCCGGACAAGAAGAGACCCAGTACTTC

j_call: TRBJ1-3
d_call: NA
v_call: TRBV18
clone_size: NA
cdr3_aa: CASSPDQGGNTIYF
cdr3_nt: TGTGCCAGCTCACCGGACCAGGGAGGAAACACCATATATTTT

j_call: TRBJ2-3
d_call: NA
v_call: TRBV6-1
clone_size: NA
cdr3_aa: CASGSFRTDTQYF
cdr3_nt: TGTGCCAGCGGGTCCTTCCGCACAGATACGCAGTATTTT

j_call: TRBJ1-5
d_call: NA
v_call: TRBV28
clone_size: few
cdr3_aa: CASRIQGSNQPQHF
cdr3_nt: TGTGCCAGCAGGATTCAGGGTAGCAATCAGCCCCAGCATTTT

j_call: TRBJ2-1
d_call: NA
v_call: TRBV24-1
clone_size: many
cdr3_aa: CATSDSSYNEQFF
cdr3_nt: TGTGCCACCAGTGATTCTAGCTACAATGAGCAGTTCTTC

j_call: TRBJ2-7
d_call: NA
v_call: TRBV6-4
clone_size: NA
cdr3_aa: CASSGGRQLVYEQYF
cdr3_nt: TGTGCCAGCAGTGGTGGCCGACAGCTGGTCTACGAGCAGTACTTC

j_call: TRBJ2-1
d_call: NA
v_call: TRBV27
clone_size: NA
cdr3_aa: CASRPQASHEQFF
cdr3_nt: TGTGCCAGCCGGCCCCAAGCTAGCCATGAGCAGTTCTTC

j_call: TRBJ2-2
d_call: NA
v_call: TRBV7-8
clone_size: few
cdr3_aa: CASSTVLGELFF
cdr3_nt: TGTGCCAGCAGCACAGTCCTGGGGGAGCTGTTTTTT

j_call: TRBJ2-1
d_call: TRBD2
v_call: TRBV7-9
clone_size: few
cdr3_aa: CASSFHSGGADEQFF
cdr3_nt: TGTGCCAGCAGCTTTCATAGCGGGGGGGCTGATGAGCAGTTCTTC

j_call: TRBJ2-2
d_call: TRBD2
v_call: TRBV7-3
clone_size: NA
cdr3_aa: CASSPWTSGGPGELFF
cdr3_nt: TGTGCCAGCAGCCCTTGGACTAGCGGGGGGCCCGGGGAGCTGTTTTTT

j_call: TRBJ2-1
d_call: NA
v_call: TRBV4-3
clone_size: NA
cdr3_aa: CASSRQVGWIEQFF
cdr3_nt: TGCGCCAGCAGCCGTCAGGTGGGGTGGATTGAGCAGTTCTTC

j_call: TRBJ1-2
d_call: TRBD1
v_call: TRBV5-6
clone_size: many
cdr3_aa: CASSPIGQAGHGYTF
cdr3_nt: TGTGCCAGCAGCCCTATCGGACAGGCCGGACACGGCTACACCTTC

j_call: TRBJ2-3
d_call: TRBD2
v_call: TRBV5-1
clone_size: NA
cdr3_aa: CASSGTSTGYTRTKDTQYF
cdr3_nt: TGCGCCAGCAGCGGGACTAGCACGGGGTACACTAGGACTAAAGATACGCAGTATTTT

j_call: TRBJ2-7
d_call: NA
v_call: TRBV4-3
clone_size: NA
cdr3_aa: CASSYRTNYEQYF
cdr3_nt: TGCGCCAGCAGCTACAGAACGAACTACGAGCAGTACTTC

j_call: TRBJ2-1
d_call: TRBD2
v_call: TRBV12-3/TRBV12-4
clone_size: few
cdr3_aa: CASSFSRGGYNEQFF
cdr3_nt: TGTGCCAGCAGTTTTTCCCGGGGGGGCTACAATGAGCAGTTCTTC

j_call: TRBJ2-5
d_call: NA
v_call: TRBV5-6
clone_size: few
cdr3_aa: CASSFESGGSETQYF
cdr3_nt: TGTGCCAGCAGCTTTGAGTCTGGGGGTTCGGAGACCCAGTACTTC

j_call: TRBJ2-1
d_call: NA
v_call: TRBV29-1
clone_size: few
cdr3_aa: CSSHRGSSYNEQFF
cdr3_nt: TGCAGCTCCCATCGGGGGAGCTCCTACAATGAGCAGTTCTTC

j_call: TRBJ2-7
d_call: NA
v_call: TRBV12-5
clone_size: few
cdr3_aa: CASGLGDGSSYEQYF
cdr3_nt: TGTGCTAGTGGTTTGGGGGACGGGAGCTCCTACGAGCAGTACTTC

j_call: TRBJ2-7
d_call: TRBD1
v_call: TRBV15
clone_size: NA
cdr3_aa: CATSRAPTGFEQYF
cdr3_nt: TGTGCCACCAGCAGAGCCCCGACAGGGTTCGAGCAGTACTTC

j_call: TRBJ2-1
d_call: TRBD1
v_call: TRBV2
clone_size: few
cdr3_aa: CASSESGLGQGQFF
cdr3_nt: TGTGCCAGCAGTGAAAGTGGTCTGGGACAGGGCCAGTTCTTC

j_call: TRBJ2-7
d_call: NA
v_call: TRBV5-1
clone_size: many
cdr3_aa: CASSLAEQAVTTYEQYF
cdr3_nt: TGCGCCAGCAGCTTGGCCGAGCAGGCAGTTACGACTTACGAGCAGTACTTC

j_call: TRBJ2-5
d_call: NA
v_call: TRBV28
clone_size: NA
cdr3_aa: CASTDLPRGLEETQYF
cdr3_nt: TGTGCCAGCACCGACCTCCCTCGGGGGCTGGAAGAGACCCAGTACTTC

j_call: TRBJ2-1
d_call: TRBD1
v_call: TRBV29-1
clone_size: NA
cdr3_aa: CSVPVGGDEQFF
cdr3_nt: TGCAGCGTCCCCGTAGGGGGCGATGAGCAGTTCTTC

j_call: TRBJ2-3
d_call: NA
v_call: TRBV6-2/TRBV6-3
clone_size: NA
cdr3_aa: CASRYNPRVSGTDTQYF
cdr3_nt: TGTGCCAGCAGGTACAATCCGAGAGTTTCAGGCACAGATACGCAGTATTTT

j_call: TRBJ1-4
d_call: NA
v_call: TRBV10-3
clone_size: few
cdr3_aa: CAISDDGATNEKLFF
cdr3_nt: TGTGCCATCAGTGACGACGGTGCAACTAATGAAAAACTGTTTTTT

j_call: TRBJ2-7
d_call: TRBD2
v_call: TRBV6-1
clone_size: NA
cdr3_aa: CASSRPSSSGSYEQYF
cdr3_nt: TGTGCCAGCAGTAGGCCGTCTAGTAGCGGGAGCTACGAGCAGTACTTC

j_call: TRBJ1-1
d_call: NA
v_call: TRBV9
clone_size: NA
cdr3_aa: CASSVEGGIGITEAFF
cdr3_nt: TGTGCCAGCAGCGTAGAGGGGGGAATTGGAATCACTGAAGCTTTCTTT

j_call: TRBJ1-1
d_call: NA
v_call: TRBV4-3
clone_size: NA
cdr3_aa: CASSQDRGEGNTEAFF
cdr3_nt: TGCGCCAGCAGCCAAGATCGAGGAGAGGGGAACACTGAAGCTTTCTTT

j_call: TRBJ2-2
d_call: NA
v_call: TRBV27
clone_size: many
cdr3_aa: CASSSQRTGELFF
cdr3_nt: TGTGCCAGCAGTTCCCAACGCACCGGGGAGCTGTTTTTT

j_call: TRBJ1-4
d_call: TRBD1
v_call: TRBV4-3
clone_size: few
cdr3_aa: CASSQVGTGREKLFF
cdr3_nt: TGCGCCAGCAGCCAAGTTGGGACAGGGAGAGAAAAACTGTTTTTT

j_call: TRBJ2-7
d_call: NA
v_call: TRBV29-1
clone_size: NA
cdr3_aa: CSVEFLGEGYF
cdr3_nt: TGCAGCGTTGAATTTTTGGGTGAGGGGTACTTC

j_call: TRBJ2-7
d_call: NA
v_call: TRBV12-3/TRBV12-4
clone_size: NA
cdr3_aa: CASSLDFGGMVFYEQYF
cdr3_nt: TGTGCCAGCAGTTTAGACTTCGGCGGGATGGTTTTCTACGAGCAGTACTTC

j_call: TRBJ2-2
d_call: TRBD2
v_call: TRBV7-9
clone_size: many
cdr3_aa: CASSVTSGGSGELFF
cdr3_nt: TGTGCCAGCAGCGTGACTAGCGGGGGCAGCGGGGAGCTGTTTTTT

j_call: TRBJ2-3
d_call: NA
v_call: TRBV7-2
clone_size: NA
cdr3_aa: CASSSSPGGASTDTQYF
cdr3_nt: TGTGCCAGCAGCTCATCACCGGGGGGCGCTAGCACAGATACGCAGTATTTT

j_call: TRBJ1-4
d_call: NA
v_call: TRBV5-5
clone_size: few
cdr3_aa: CASSYNYAYEKLFF
cdr3_nt: TGTGCCAGCAGCTATAATTACGCCTATGAAAAACTGTTTTTT

j_call: TRBJ2-7
d_call: NA
v_call: TRBV7-9
clone_size: NA
cdr3_aa: CASRTPGYEQYF
cdr3_nt: TGTGCCAGCAGGACTCCAGGTTACGAGCAGTACTTC

j_call: TRBJ2-7
d_call: TRBD2
v_call: TRBV11-2
clone_size: NA
cdr3_aa: CASSLVAGGIYEQYF
cdr3_nt: TGTGCCAGCAGCTTAGTGGCGGGGGGGATCTACGAGCAGTACTTC

j_call: TRBJ2-4
d_call: NA
v_call: TRBV20-1
clone_size: few
cdr3_aa: CSARGGTAKNIQYF
cdr3_nt: TGCAGTGCTAGAGGAGGGACAGCCAAAAACATTCAGTACTTC

j_call: TRBJ2-7
d_call: NA
v_call: TRBV6-2/TRBV6-3
clone_size: many
cdr3_aa: CASSYRERNEQYF
cdr3_nt: TGTGCCAGCAGTTATCGGGAGAGAAACGAGCAGTACTTC

j_call: TRBJ2-1
d_call: TRBD1
v_call: TRBV19
clone_size: NA
cdr3_aa: CASSNRDRNYNEQFF
cdr3_nt: TGTGCCAGTAGTAACCGGGACAGAAACTACAATGAGCAGTTCTTC

j_call: TRBJ2-1
d_call: TRBD2
v_call: TRBV6-2/TRBV6-3
clone_size: many
cdr3_aa: CASSAGAYNEQFF
cdr3_nt: TGTGCCAGCAGTGCGGGAGCCTACAATGAGCAGTTCTTC

j_call: TRBJ1-5
d_call: NA
v_call: TRBV4-3
clone_size: NA
cdr3_aa: CASSQDNGGYQPQHF
cdr3_nt: TGCGCCAGCAGCCAAGATAACGGGGGCTATCAGCCCCAGCATTTT